Listed here are 5 T cell receptor beta chains from one sample, sequenced in a study of cytomegalovirus exposure and HLA in healthy donors. In the PCR, 60 Vbeta and 13 Jbeta primers were used. Only in-frame clones appear in the TCRdb table, and some are missing; sequencing was by immunoSEQ multiplex PCR. The sample has over 35,000 clones. Sequenced input: PBMCs. These receptors were collected from a woman in her 30s in good health and CMV-seronegative.

The J gene is TRBJ2-7, the V gene TRBV5-1; D remains unclear. Germline V gene data show CDR1 as SGHRS and CDR2 as YFSETQ. The CDR3 has 14 amino acids. Trimming shortened V by 0 bases and J by 2 bases, and 9 bases separated the two germline ends. This chain's CDR3 is CASSLVAGPYEQYF. The CDR3 bases are TGCGCCAGCAGCTTGGTTGCAGGCCCCTACGAGCAGTACTTC.

The chain joins TRBV19 to TRBJ1-2; 10 nucleotides match TRBD1. The germline gives CDR1 LNHDA, CDR2 SQIVND (reference sequence). Unmatched junction bases numbered 6, after V lost 6 bases and J lost 5 bases. The CDR3 sequence is 14 residues long. DNA of the CDR3: TGTGCCAGTAGGACAGGGGGCACTGGATATGGCTACACCTTC. This encodes CASRTGGTGYGYTF.

The CDR3 sequence is CASSLRSGGNYGYTF. Written as DNA, the CDR3 is TGTGCCAGCAGCTTAAGGTCAGGAGGGAACTATGGCTACACCTTC. The gene calls are TRBV7-3 and TRBJ1-2; D remains unclear. This CDR3 is built from 15 residues. Per the germline V gene, CDR1 is SGHTA and CDR2 is FQGTGA. V was clipped by 1 base and J by 2 bases, with 11 bases between them.

The rearrangement joins TRBV30 to TRBJ2-2; 8 bases fit TRBD2. CDR1 is GTSNPN, CDR2 SVGIG, per germline (reference sequence). Unmatched junction bases numbered 10, after V lost 3 bases and J lost 1 base. The CDR3 has 17 amino acids. The CDR3, as DNA: TGTGCCTGGAGACTTAAATCGGCGGGAGGGAACACCGGGGAGCTGTTTTTT. Translating gives CAWRLKSAGGNTGELFF.

The genes are TRBV2 and TRBJ2-7; 7 nucleotides line up with TRBD1. After removal of 6 bases from V and 1 base from J, the junction contained 9 bases not matched to a gene. Germline V gives CDR1 SNHLY, CDR2 FYNNEI. The CDR3 is made up of 15 amino acids. In DNA form, the CDR3 reads TGTGCCAGCAGAGCAGACAGGGTTCAATCCTACGAGCAGTACTTC. Translated: CASRADRVQSYEQYF.